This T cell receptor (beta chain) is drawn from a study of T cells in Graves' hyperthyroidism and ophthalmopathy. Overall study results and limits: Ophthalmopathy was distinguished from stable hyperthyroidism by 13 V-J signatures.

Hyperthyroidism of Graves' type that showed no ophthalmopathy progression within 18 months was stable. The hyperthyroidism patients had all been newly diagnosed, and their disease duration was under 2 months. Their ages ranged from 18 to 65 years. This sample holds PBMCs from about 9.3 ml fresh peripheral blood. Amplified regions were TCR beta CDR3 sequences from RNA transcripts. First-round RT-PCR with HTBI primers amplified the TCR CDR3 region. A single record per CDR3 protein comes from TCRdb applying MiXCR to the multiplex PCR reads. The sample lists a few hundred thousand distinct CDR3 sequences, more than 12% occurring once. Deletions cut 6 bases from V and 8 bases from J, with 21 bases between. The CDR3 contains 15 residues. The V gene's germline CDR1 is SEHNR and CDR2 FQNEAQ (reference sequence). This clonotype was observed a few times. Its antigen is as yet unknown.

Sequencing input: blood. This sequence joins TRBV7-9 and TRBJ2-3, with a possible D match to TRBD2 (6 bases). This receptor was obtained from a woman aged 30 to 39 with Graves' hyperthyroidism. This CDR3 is CASRWWRESAGTQYF. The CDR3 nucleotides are TGTGCCAGCAGGTGGTGGCGGGAATCGGCAGGTACGCAGTATTTT.